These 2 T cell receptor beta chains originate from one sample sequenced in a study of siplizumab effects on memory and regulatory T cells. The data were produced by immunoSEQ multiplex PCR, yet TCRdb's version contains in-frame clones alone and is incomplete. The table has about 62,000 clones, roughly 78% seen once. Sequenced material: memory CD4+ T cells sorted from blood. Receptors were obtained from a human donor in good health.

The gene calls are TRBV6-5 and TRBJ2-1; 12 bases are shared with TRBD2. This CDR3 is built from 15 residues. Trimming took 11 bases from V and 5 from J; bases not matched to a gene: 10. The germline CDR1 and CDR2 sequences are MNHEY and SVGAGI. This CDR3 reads CAFPSGGGPDNEQFF. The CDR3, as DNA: TGTGCCTTTCCTAGCGGGGGGGGCCCGGACAATGAGCAGTTCTTC.

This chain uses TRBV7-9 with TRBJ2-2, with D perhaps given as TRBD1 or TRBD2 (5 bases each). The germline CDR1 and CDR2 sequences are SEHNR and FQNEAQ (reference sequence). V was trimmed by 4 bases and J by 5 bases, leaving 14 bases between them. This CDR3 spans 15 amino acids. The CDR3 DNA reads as TGTGCCAGCAGCTCCGCCGGGACGGGTACCGGGGAGCTGTTTTTT. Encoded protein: CASSSAGTGTGELFF.